This T cell receptor beta chain is drawn from a study of control samples from healthy donors and cancer patients (dated by TCRdb to 2020 to 2021). As concerns this clone: Its antigen is unknown. The input lacks base qualities; no much larger clone sits a single base away.

V is trimmed back by 8 bases and J by 5 bases, and the junction contains 4 bases that no gene match accounts for. The CDR3 runs 14 amino acids, cysteine and phenylalanine included. This entry keeps only the CDR3 DNA: 42 bases, framed from base 1. Looking up the germline V gene (reference sequence) yields CDR1 LNHDA and CDR2 SQIVND. The method was the immunoSEQ multiplex PCR assay. As stored in TCRdb, this immuneACCESS dataset retains in-frame rearrangements with V and J assigned. A fraction of the clones does not appear; measured against another copy, unresolved V genes explain less than half of the discrepancy, and the remainder lacks a known reason. Within this sample are around 81,000 clones, with more than 80% of them counted one time only. The ten biggest clones cover approximately 1.5% of the sample.

The source is a young woman in good health. The sample taken for sequencing was blood. Recombination connected TRBV19 to TRBJ1-5, with 12 middle bases fitting TRBD1. The bases are TGTGCCAGTGGGGACAGGGGGCGTTATCAGCCCCAGCATTTT. The translation is CASGDRGRYQPQHF.